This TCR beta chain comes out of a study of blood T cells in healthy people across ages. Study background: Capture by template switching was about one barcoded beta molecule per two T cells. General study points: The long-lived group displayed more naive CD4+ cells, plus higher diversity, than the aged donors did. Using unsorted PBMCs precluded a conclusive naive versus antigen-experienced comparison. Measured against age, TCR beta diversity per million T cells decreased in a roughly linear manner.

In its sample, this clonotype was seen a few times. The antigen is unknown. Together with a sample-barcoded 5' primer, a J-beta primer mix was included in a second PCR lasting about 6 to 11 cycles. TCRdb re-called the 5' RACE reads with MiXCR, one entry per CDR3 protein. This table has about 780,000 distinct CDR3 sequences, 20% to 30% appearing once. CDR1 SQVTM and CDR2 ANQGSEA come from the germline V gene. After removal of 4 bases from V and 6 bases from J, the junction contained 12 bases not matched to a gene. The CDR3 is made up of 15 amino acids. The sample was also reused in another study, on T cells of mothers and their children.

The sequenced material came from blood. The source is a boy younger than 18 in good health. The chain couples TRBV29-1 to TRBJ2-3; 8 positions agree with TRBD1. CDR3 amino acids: CSVGQGILDGDTQYF. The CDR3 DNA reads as TGCAGCGTTGGACAGGGGATCCTTGATGGGGATACGCAGTATTTT.